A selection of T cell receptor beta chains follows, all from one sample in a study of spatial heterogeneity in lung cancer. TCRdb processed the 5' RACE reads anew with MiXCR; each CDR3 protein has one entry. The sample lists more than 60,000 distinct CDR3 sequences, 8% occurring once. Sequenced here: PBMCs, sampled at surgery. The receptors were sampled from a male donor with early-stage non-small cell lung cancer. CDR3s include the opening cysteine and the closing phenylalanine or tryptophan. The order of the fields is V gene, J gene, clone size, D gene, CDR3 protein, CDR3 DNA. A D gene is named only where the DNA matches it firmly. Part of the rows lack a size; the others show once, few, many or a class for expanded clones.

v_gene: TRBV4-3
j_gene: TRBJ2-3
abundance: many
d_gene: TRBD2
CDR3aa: CASSQDPSGGSTDTQYF
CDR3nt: TGCGCCAGCAGCCAAGATCCTTCGGGGGGGAGCACAGATACGCAGTATTTT

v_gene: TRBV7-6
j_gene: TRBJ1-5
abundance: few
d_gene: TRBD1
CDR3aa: CASSSTGAQPQHF
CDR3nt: TGTGCCAGCAGCTCGACAGGGGCCCAGCCCCAGCATTTT

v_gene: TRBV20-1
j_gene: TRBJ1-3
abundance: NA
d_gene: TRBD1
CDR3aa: CSAPDRGRGNTIYF
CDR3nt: TGCAGTGCCCCTGACAGGGGGCGAGGAAACACCATATATTTT

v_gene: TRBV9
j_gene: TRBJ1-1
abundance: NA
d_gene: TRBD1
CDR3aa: CASSDRRQGASEAFF
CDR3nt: TGTGCCAGCAGCGATCGTCGACAGGGGGCTTCTGAAGCTTTCTTT

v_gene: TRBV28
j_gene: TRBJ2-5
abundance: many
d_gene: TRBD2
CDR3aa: CASSLDGSGIVKETQYF
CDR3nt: TGTGCCAGCAGTTTGGATGGTAGCGGGATCGTCAAGGAGACCCAGTACTTC

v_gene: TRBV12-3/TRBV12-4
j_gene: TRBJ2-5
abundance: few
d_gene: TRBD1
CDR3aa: CASTHSGGQETQYF
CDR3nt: TGTGCCAGCACTCACTCAGGGGGCCAAGAGACCCAGTACTTC

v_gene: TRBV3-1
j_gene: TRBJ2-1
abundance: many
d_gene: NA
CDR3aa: CASSQVGSYNEQFF
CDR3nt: TGTGCCAGCAGCCAAGTCGGCTCCTACAATGAGCAGTTCTTC

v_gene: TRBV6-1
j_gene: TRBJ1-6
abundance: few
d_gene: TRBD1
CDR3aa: CASRGQILFTLHF
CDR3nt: TGTGCCAGCAGGGGACAGATTCTATTCACCCTCCACTTT

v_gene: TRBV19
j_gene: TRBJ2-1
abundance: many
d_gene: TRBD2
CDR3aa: CASSVSSGAYNEQFF
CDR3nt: TGTGCCAGTAGTGTATCTAGCGGGGCCTACAATGAGCAGTTCTTC

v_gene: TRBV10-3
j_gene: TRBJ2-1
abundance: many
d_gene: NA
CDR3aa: CAISEASNEQFF
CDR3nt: TGTGCCATCAGTGAGGCTAGCAATGAGCAGTTCTTC

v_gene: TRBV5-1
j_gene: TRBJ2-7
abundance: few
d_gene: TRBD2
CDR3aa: CASSFVTSGSYEQYF
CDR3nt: TGCGCCAGCAGCTTCGTTACTAGCGGGAGTTACGAGCAGTACTTC

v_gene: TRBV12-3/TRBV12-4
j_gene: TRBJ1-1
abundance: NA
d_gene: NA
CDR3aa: CASSFGQYTEAFF
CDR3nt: TGTGCCAGCAGTTTCGGACAGTACACTGAAGCTTTCTTT

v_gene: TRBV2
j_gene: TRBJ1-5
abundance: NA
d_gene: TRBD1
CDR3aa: CASTRRPGQGAAQPQHF
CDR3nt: TGTGCCAGCACCAGAAGGCCGGGACAGGGGGCGGCTCAGCCCCAGCATTTT

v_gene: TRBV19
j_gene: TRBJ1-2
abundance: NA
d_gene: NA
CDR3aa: CASSISGPGGYTF
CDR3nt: TGTGCCAGTAGTATTTCAGGCCCAGGAGGCTACACCTTC

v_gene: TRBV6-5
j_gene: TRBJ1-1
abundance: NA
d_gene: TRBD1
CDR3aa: CASSYSLTGGLLEAFF
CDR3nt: TGTGCCAGCAGTTACTCCTTGACAGGGGGCCTGTTGGAAGCTTTCTTT

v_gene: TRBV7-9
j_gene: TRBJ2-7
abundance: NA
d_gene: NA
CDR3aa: CASSLRLYEQYF
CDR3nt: TGTGCCAGCAGCCTACGACTCTACGAGCAGTACTTC

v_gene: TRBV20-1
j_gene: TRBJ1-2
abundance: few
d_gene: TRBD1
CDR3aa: CSANLRDSFYGYTF
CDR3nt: TGCAGTGCTAACCTCCGGGACAGTTTCTATGGCTACACCTTC

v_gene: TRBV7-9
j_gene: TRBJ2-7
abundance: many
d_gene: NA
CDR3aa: CASSFAGSSYEQYF
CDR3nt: TGTGCCAGCAGCTTCGCAGGGAGCTCCTACGAGCAGTACTTC

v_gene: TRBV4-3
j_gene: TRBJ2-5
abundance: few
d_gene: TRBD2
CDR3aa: CASSQGPTSGRPETQYF
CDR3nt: TGCGCCAGCAGCCAGGGCCCGACTAGCGGGAGACCAGAGACCCAGTACTTC

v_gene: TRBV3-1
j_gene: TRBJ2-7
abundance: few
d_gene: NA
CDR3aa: CASSHTALSYEQYF
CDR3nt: TGTGCCAGCAGCCATACAGCCCTATCCTACGAGCAGTACTTC

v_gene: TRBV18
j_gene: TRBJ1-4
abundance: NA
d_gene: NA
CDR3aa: CASSPTGLDEKLFF
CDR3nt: TGTGCCAGCTCACCTACAGGGTTGGATGAAAAACTGTTTTTT

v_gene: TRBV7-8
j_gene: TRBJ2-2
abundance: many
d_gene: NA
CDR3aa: CASSLFESYSAGELFF
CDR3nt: TGTGCCAGCAGCTTATTCGAGTCGTATTCCGCCGGGGAGCTGTTTTTT

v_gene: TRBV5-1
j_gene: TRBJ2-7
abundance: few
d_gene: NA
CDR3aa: CASSPLKGMRYEQYF
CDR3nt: TGCGCCAGCAGCCCCCTGAAGGGCATGAGGTACGAGCAGTACTTC

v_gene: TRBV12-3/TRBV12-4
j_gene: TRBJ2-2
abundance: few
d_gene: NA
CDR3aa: CASSYRQAAGGELFF
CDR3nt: TGTGCCAGCAGCTATAGACAGGCGGCTGGCGGGGAGCTGTTTTTT

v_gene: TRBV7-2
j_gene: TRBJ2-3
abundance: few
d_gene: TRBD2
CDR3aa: CASSLAVTSTDTQYF
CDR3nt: TGTGCCAGCAGCCTAGCGGTGACTAGCACAGATACGCAGTATTTT

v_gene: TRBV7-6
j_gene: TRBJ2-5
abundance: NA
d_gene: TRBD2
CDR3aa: CASSRGLAGGHGETQYF
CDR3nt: TGTGCCAGCAGCCGAGGACTAGCGGGAGGTCATGGGGAGACCCAGTACTTC

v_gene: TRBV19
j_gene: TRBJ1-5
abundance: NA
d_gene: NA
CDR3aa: CASSARQGLGDQPQHF
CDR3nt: TGTGCCAGTAGCGCTCGTCAGGGGCTGGGGGATCAGCCCCAGCATTTT

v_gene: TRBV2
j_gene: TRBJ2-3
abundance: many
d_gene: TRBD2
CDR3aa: CASSEKGNGTSGKKDTQYF
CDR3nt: TGTGCCAGCAGTGAAAAGGGGAACGGGACTAGCGGGAAGAAGGATACGCAGTATTTT

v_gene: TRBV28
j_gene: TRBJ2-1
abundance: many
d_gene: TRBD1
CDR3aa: CASRDRANEQFF
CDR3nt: TGTGCCAGCAGGGACAGGGCCAATGAGCAGTTCTTC

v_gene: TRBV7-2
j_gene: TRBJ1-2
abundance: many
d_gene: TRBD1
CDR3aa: CASSQTGGFYGYTF
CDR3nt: TGTGCCAGCAGTCAAACAGGGGGTTTCTATGGCTACACCTTC

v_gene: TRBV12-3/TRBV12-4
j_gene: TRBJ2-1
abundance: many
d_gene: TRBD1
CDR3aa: CASSEGAPREFF
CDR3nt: TGTGCCAGCAGTGAGGGGGCGCCGAGGGAGTTCTTC

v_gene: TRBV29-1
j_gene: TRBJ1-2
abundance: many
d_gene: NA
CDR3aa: CSVLSTGMSYTF
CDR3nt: TGCAGCGTTCTATCAACAGGGATGAGCTACACCTTC

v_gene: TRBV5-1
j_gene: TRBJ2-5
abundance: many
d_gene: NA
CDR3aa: CASSLAGGMETQYF
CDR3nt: TGCGCCAGCAGCTTGGCTGGAGGTATGGAGACCCAGTACTTC

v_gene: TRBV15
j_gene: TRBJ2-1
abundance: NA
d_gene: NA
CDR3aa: CATSRDLGLGSSSYNEQFF
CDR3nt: TGTGCCACCAGCAGAGATTTAGGGTTGGGGTCCTCCTCCTACAATGAGCAGTTCTTC

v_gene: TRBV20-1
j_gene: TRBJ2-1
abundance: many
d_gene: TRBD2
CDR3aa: CSARVSGLSYNEQFF
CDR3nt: TGCAGTGCTAGGGTTAGCGGGCTTTCCTACAATGAGCAGTTCTTC

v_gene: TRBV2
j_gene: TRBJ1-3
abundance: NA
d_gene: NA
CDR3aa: CASGASGRNSGNTIYF
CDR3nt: TGTGCCAGCGGGGCCTCAGGACGGAATTCTGGAAACACCATATATTTT

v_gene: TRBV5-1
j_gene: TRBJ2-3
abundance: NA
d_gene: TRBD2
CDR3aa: CASSLTSGTDTQYF
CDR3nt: TGCGCCAGCAGCTTAACTAGCGGAACAGATACGCAGTATTTT

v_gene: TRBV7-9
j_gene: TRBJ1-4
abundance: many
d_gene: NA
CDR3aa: CASSLKGLNEKLFF
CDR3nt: TGTGCCAGCAGCTTGAAAGGGTTGAATGAAAAACTGTTTTTT

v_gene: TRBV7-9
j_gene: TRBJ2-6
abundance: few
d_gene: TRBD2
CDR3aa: CASSPGTSGSPGANVLTF
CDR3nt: TGTGCCAGCAGCCCCGGGACTAGCGGGAGCCCTGGGGCCAACGTCCTGACTTTC

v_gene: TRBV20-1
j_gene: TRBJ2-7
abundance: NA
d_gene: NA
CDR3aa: CSDKRGSYEQYF
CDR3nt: TGCAGTGATAAGAGGGGGTCCTACGAGCAGTACTTC

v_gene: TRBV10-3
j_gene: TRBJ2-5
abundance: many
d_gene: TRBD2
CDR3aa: CAISDRTSGQETQYF
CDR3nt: TGTGCCATCAGTGATCGAACTAGCGGCCAAGAGACCCAGTACTTC

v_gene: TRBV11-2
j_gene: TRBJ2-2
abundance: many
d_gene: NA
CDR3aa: CASSLDTGNTGELFF
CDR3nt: TGTGCCAGCAGCTTAGATACTGGGAACACCGGGGAGCTGTTTTTT

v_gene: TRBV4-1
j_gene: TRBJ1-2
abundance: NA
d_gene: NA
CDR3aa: CASSLYVGGGGDGYTF
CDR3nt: TGCGCCAGCAGCCTCTACGTCGGGGGAGGCGGCGATGGCTACACCTTC

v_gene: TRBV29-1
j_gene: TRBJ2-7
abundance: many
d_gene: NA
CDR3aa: CSVTTGTYEQYF
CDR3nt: TGCAGCGTTACCACCGGGACCTACGAGCAGTACTTC

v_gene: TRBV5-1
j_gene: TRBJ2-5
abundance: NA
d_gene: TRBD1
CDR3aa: CASSLGQGARETQYF
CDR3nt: TGCGCCAGCAGCCTGGGACAGGGGGCACGGGAGACCCAGTACTTC

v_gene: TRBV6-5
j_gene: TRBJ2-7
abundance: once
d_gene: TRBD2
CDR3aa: CASGVSGSYEQYF
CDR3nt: TGTGCCAGCGGTGTTAGCGGGTCCTACGAGCAGTACTTC

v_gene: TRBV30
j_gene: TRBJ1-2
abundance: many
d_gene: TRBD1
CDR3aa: CAWSNAGQGYFGYTF
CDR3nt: TGTGCCTGGAGTAATGCGGGACAGGGATATTTCGGCTACACCTTC

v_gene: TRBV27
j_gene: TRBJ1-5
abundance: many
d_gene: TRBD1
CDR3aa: CASSPGQGRQPQHF
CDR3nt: TGTGCCAGCAGTCCCGGACAGGGACGACAGCCCCAGCATTTT

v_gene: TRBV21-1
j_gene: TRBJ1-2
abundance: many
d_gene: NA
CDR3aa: CASTQQGYTF
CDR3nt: TGTGCCAGCACCCAACAGGGCTACACCTTC

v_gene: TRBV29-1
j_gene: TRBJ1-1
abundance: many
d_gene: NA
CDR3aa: CSAGGPLDEAFF
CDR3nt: TGCAGCGCCGGGGGCCCGTTAGATGAAGCTTTCTTT

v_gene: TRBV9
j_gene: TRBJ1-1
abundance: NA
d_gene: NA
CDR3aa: CASSESQEVGAFF
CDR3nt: TGTGCCAGCAGCGAATCACAGGAGGTGGGAGCTTTCTTT

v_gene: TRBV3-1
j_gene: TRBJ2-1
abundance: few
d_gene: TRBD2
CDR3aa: CASSLSGRATYNEQFF
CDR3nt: TGTGCCAGCAGCCTTAGCGGGAGGGCCACCTACAATGAGCAGTTCTTC

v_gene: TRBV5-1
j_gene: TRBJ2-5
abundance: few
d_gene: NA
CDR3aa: CASSQGNWQETQYF
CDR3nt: TGCGCCAGCAGCCAGGGAAACTGGCAAGAGACCCAGTACTTC

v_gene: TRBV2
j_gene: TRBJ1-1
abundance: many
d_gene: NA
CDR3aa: CASSAWWTEAFF
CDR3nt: TGTGCCAGCAGCGCTTGGTGGACTGAAGCTTTCTTT

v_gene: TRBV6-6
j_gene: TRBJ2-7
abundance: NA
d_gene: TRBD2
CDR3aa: CASRWTSSYEQYF
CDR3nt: TGTGCCAGCAGATGGACTAGCTCCTACGAGCAGTACTTC

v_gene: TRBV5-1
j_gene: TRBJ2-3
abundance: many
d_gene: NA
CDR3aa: CASSFREPRTDTQYF
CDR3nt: TGCGCCAGCAGCTTCAGGGAGCCCCGCACAGATACGCAGTATTTT

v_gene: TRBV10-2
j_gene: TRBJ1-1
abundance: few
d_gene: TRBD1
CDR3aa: CATYYGTGRDTEAFF
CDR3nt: TGCGCCACCTACTATGGGACAGGGAGGGACACTGAAGCTTTCTTT

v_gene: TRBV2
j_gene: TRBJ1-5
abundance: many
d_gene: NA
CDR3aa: CASSEEGLGNQPQHF
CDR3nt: TGTGCCAGCAGTGAGGAGGGGCTCGGCAATCAGCCCCAGCATTTT